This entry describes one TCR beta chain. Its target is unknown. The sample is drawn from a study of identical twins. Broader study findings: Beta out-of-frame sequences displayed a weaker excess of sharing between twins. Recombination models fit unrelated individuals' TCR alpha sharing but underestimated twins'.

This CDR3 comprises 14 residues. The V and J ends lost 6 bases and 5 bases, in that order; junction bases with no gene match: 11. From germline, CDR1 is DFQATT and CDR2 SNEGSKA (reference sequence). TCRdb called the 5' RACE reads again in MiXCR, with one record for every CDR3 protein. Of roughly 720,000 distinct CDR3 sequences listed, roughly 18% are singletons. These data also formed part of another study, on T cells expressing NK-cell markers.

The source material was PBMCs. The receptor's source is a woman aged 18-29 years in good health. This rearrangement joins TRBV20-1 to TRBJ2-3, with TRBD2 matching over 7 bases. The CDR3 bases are TGCAGTGCCACGGGGGGTCGAGGCAAAGATACGCAGTATTTT. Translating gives CSATGGRGKDTQYF.